The 20 T cell receptor beta chains presented below share a single source sample, sequenced in a study of T-cell reconstitution after alpha-beta-depleted transplantation in children. A library of TCRbeta sequences, prepared with unique molecular identifiers, was generated. MiXCR, applied by TCRdb to the PCR reads, yields one record per CDR3 protein. The sample consists of about 830,000 distinct CDR3 sequences, 16% of them appearing once. This sample comprised PBMCs, mostly from graft donor cells, obtained 360 days after TCRalphabeta/CD19-depleted stem cell transplant. The receptors here all came from a male patient under 18 who had a stem cell transplant for acute lymphoblastic leukemia, so the T cells may come from the graft donor.

This clonotype has at least ten counts. The chain combines TRBV7-6 with TRBJ2-7; 9 nucleotides line up with TRBD1. Unmatched junction bases numbered 4, after V lost 4 bases and J lost 0 bases. The CDR3 totals 15 residues. Germline lookup yields CDR1 SGHVS and CDR2 FNYEAQ. The CDR3 bases are TGTGCCAGCAGCTCGGGGACAGGGAGCTCCTACGAGCAGTACTTC. Protein sequence: CASSSGTGSSYEQYF.

This chain links TRBV5-1 with TRBJ2-3, with 10 bases aligning to TRBD2. The CDR3 sequence is 19 residues long. CDR1 is SGHRS, CDR2 YFSETQ, per germline. J lost 2 bases, V lost 0 bases, and 12 bases had no gene match. DNA for the CDR3: TGCGCCAGCAGCTTGGCGCCTAGCGGGAGAATTCCTTTCACAGATACGCAGTATTTT. Translation gives CASSLAPSGRIPFTDTQYF.

The chain links TRBV11-2 to TRBJ2-3, with D possibly matching TRBD2 (5 bases). This CDR3 is built from 15 residues. With 3 bases removed from V and 6 bases from J, the gap between germline ends came to 16 bases. Germline values: CDR1 SGHAT, CDR2 FQNNGV. The CDR3 loop reads CASSFIRRGSDTQYF. The DNA of the CDR3 is TGTGCCAGCAGCTTTATACGTCGGGGTTCGGATACGCAGTATTTT.

This clonotype was found a few times. The genes are TRBV7-8 and TRBJ2-7, with D unclear. The CDR3 contains 13 residues. V lost 4 bases and J 7 bases, leaving 14 bases between the germline ends. The germline V gene has CDR1 SGHVS and CDR2 FQNEAQ. CDR3 loop: CASSSMTLGEQYF. In DNA, the CDR3 is TGTGCCAGCAGCTCAATGACCCTTGGTGAGCAGTACTTC. Looking up the rest from reference TRBV7-8 and TRBJ2-7 gives the full variable domain: GAGVSQSPRYKVAKRGQDVALRCDPISGHVSLFWYQQALGQGPEFLTYFQNEAQLDKSGLPSDRFFAERPEGSVSTLKIQRTQQEDSAVYLCASSSMTLGEQYFGPGTRLTVT.

The chain combines TRBV4-1 with TRBJ2-1; D uncertain. This CDR3 region has 12 residues. The germline V gene has CDR1 MGHRA and CDR2 YSYEKL. Trimming removed 6 bases at V and 10 bases at J, with 13 bases between. CDR3 residues: CASSTSSREQFF. The CDR3 region has the DNA TGCGCCAGCAGTACCTCCTCCCGGGAGCAGTTCTTC.

The chain has TRBV29-1 and TRBJ2-7; possibly TRBD2 for D (6 bases). The germline gives CDR1 SQVTM, CDR2 ANQGSEA. The CDR3 is made up of 13 amino acids. V was clipped by 3 bases and J by 1 base, with 10 bases between them. The CDR3 DNA sequence: TGCAGCGTTGAGGGACTGACTTCCTACGAGCAGTACTTC. It yields the protein CSVEGLTSYEQYF.

The rearrangement joins TRBV27 to TRBJ2-7; 8 positions agree with TRBD2. Germline CDR1 and CDR2: MNHEY and SMNVEV (reference sequence). The CDR3 contains 16 residues. V gave up 5 bases and J gave up 1 base; unmatched junction bases: 10. Here the CDR3 DNA reads TGTGCCAGCAGTCGAGATAGCGGGATTGGTTCCTACGAGCAGTACTTC. It is translated as CASSRDSGIGSYEQYF.

The CDR3 nucleotides are TGCAGTGCTAGAGACCCATCGAGCCCCAGGAGCTCCTACGAGCAGTACTTC. Translation gives CSARDPSSPRSSYEQYF. V usage is TRBV20-1 and J usage is TRBJ2-7; D uncertain. Germline V gives CDR1 DFQATT, CDR2 SNEGSKA (reference sequence). V lost 0 bases to trimming and J lost 0 bases, with 18 bases between them. This CDR3 spans 17 amino acids.

The chain employs TRBV7-6 and TRBJ2-5; D not resolved. The CDR3 runs 13 residues. Germline lookup yields CDR1 SGHVS and CDR2 FNYEAQ. Trimming removed 2 bases from V and 1 base from J, with 5 bases in between. The CDR3 loop reads CASSLPVQETQYF. Written as DNA, the CDR3 is TGTGCCAGCAGCTTACCGGTCCAAGAGACCCAGTACTTC. The entire variable domain, with the rest obtained from reference TRBV7-6 and TRBJ2-5, is as follows: GAGVSQSPRYKVTKRGQDVALRCDPISGHVSLYWYRQALGQGPEFLTYFNYEAQQDKSGLPNDRFSAERPEGSISTLTIQRTEQRDSAMYRCASSLPVQETQYFGPGTRLLVL.

This clonotype came up once. A much larger clone lies one base from this, so it may be a read error. V gene TRBV20-1 combines with J gene TRBJ2-7; D tentatively fits TRBD1 or TRBD2 (5 bases each). The CDR3 sequence is 13 residues long. Germline V CDR1 and CDR2: DFQATT, SNEGSKA (reference sequence). CDR3 sequence: CSADSGLSYEQYF. The CDR3 region has the DNA TGCAGCGCAGACAGCGGCTTATCCTACGAGCAGTACTTC.

The genes are TRBV7-9 and TRBJ2-2; D call uncertain. In germline, CDR1 is SEHNR, CDR2 FQNEAQ (reference sequence). The CDR3 has 14 residues. Trimming cost V 0 bases and J 4 bases, with 6 bases left between them. DNA for the CDR3: TGTGCCAGCAGCTTAGCGAGGCGCACCGGGGAGCTGTTTTTT. Translated, it gives CASSLARRTGELFF.

At least ten counts were recorded for this clonotype. The genes are TRBV9 and TRBJ2-5, with 11 nucleotides matching TRBD2. Trimming cost V 4 bases and J 3 bases; bases outside gene matches: 5. Germline V gives CDR1 SGDLS, CDR2 YYNGEE. The CDR3 consists of 15 residues. The CDR3 region is CASSPVLAGEETQYF. DNA for the CDR3: TGTGCCAGCAGCCCCGTACTAGCGGGAGAAGAGACCCAGTACTTC.

This clonotype was recorded a few times. The rearrangement links TRBV12-3 or TRBV12-4 to TRBJ2-7, with a weak D call TRBD2 (5 bases). The CDR3 has 12 amino acids. The V and J ends lost 2 bases and 6 bases respectively, with 8 bases between them. In DNA, the CDR3 is TGTGCCAGCAGTTTACGGGGTTTCGAGCAGTACTTC. Translating it yields CASSLRGFEQYF.

The chain is built from TRBV12-3 or TRBV12-4 and TRBJ1-6; TRBD1 aligns across 8 bases. The CDR3 contains 14 residues. The V segment lost 5 bases and the J segment 7 bases; nucleotides outside the gene matches: 4. The CDR3 region is CASSQRTGNSPLHF. Written as DNA, the CDR3 is TGTGCCAGCAGTCAGCGGACAGGGAATTCACCCCTCCACTTT.

This clonotype came up a few times. The genes are TRBV7-9 and TRBJ2-5; perhaps D is TRBD1 or TRBD2 (5 bases each). Germline loops: CDR1 SEHNR, CDR2 FQNEAQ (reference sequence). V lost 6 bases to trimming and J lost 5 bases, with 16 bases between them. The CDR3 extends over 14 amino acids. Written as DNA, the CDR3 is TGTGCCAGCAGATTATCCGGGGCCCAGGAGACCCAGTACTTC. Encoded protein: CASRLSGAQETQYF.

This rearrangement joins TRBV19 to TRBJ1-1; weak D call: TRBD1 (5 bases). Trimming pared 8 bases from V and 5 bases from J, leaving 12 bases between. The V gene's germline CDR1 is LNHDA and CDR2 SQIVND (reference sequence). CDR3 length: 12 amino acids. The CDR3 DNA reads as TGTGCCAGTCGGTTCGGGGGGACTGAAGCTTTCTTT. Encoded protein: CASRFGGTEAFF.

The chain has TRBV11-3 and TRBJ2-5; D gene uncertain. V was trimmed by 3 bases and J by 11 bases, leaving 22 bases between them. The CDR3 is 15 amino acids. Germline V gene data show CDR1 as SGHNT and CDR2 as YENEEA. CDR3 nucleotides: TGTGCCAGCAGCTTCAGACGGTCAACAAACAATGAGCAGTACTTC. Translation: CASSFRRSTNNEQYF. The full variable domain, its missing parts supplied by reference TRBV11-3 and TRBJ2-5, is EAGVVQSPRYKIIEKKQPVAFWCNPISGHNTLYWYLQNLGQGPELLIRYENEEAVDDSQLPKDRFSAERLKGVDSTLKIQPAELGDSAVYLCASSFRRSTNNEQYFGPGTRLLVL.

There are a few counts of this clonotype. The CDR3 region has the DNA TGCGCCAGCAGCTTGCTTCTAGCGGGAGTGTCCCCTTACAATGAGCAGTTCTTC. Translating it yields CASSLLLAGVSPYNEQFF. The genes are TRBV5-1 and TRBJ2-1, with 10 bases identical to TRBD2. V was clipped by 1 base and J by 4 bases; unmatched bases: 11. Germline values: CDR1 SGHRS, CDR2 YFSETQ. The CDR3 totals 18 residues.

This clonotype showed up many times. This rearrangement joins TRBV7-8 to TRBJ2-7; 8 bases align to TRBD2. This CDR3 has 15 amino acids. V dropped 5 bases and J dropped 6; count of bases not matched to a gene: 12. Germline V gene data show CDR1 as SGHVS and CDR2 as FQNEAQ. CDR3 coding DNA: TGTGCCAGCAGCCGAGGAGTCAGCGGGAGAAGCGAGCAGTACTTC. Protein sequence: CASSRGVSGRSEQYF. Filled out from reference TRBV7-8 and TRBJ2-7, the complete variable domain reads GAGVSQSPRYKVAKRGQDVALRCDPISGHVSLFWYQQALGQGPEFLTYFQNEAQLDKSGLPSDRFFAERPEGSVSTLKIQRTQQEDSAVYLCASSRGVSGRSEQYFGPGTRLTVT.

This clonotype was recorded at least ten times. In nucleotides, the CDR3 is TGCGCCAGCAGCTTCGGACTAGCGGGAGTGGATGAGCAGTTCTTC. This gives the protein CASSFGLAGVDEQFF. The chain carries TRBV5-1 and TRBJ2-1; TRBD2 matches at 13 bases. The J segment lost 8 bases and the V segment lost 2 bases, leaving 4 bases of the junction unmatched. The CDR3 has 15 amino acids. Germline CDR1 reads SGHRS; CDR2 reads YFSETQ.